The source of this T cell receptor (beta chain) is a study of technical replicates of blood from a handful of donors. The assay was immunoSEQ multiplex PCR, and TCRdb's table has in-frame clones only and misses some. The sample lists about 15,000 clones, roughly four fifths occurring once. The receptor was derived from a human donor in good health. Some clones in this sample may be carry-over from other donors' samples. Sequencing was carried out using PBMCs.

CDR3 in DNA: TGTGCCAGCAGCCTAGGCCCCGGGACAGGAGCCAATCAGCCCCAGCATTTT. Protein: CASSLGPGTGANQPQHF. J is TRBJ1-5 and V is TRBV4-2, with TRBD1 matching over 8 bases. Germline trimming cut 4 bases from V and 3 bases from J; bases unmatched to any gene: 11. This CDR3 is built from 17 residues. The germline CDR1 and CDR2 sequences are LGHNA and YNFKEQ.